Listed below are T cell receptor beta chains from one sample, sequenced in a study of prognosis after radiotherapy for stage I lung cancer. TCRdb called the multiplex PCR reads again in MiXCR, with one record for every CDR3 protein. The table has under 50,000 distinct CDR3 sequences, around a quarter seen once. The input for sequencing was PBMCs, taken before or after stereotactic body radiation therapy (not recorded which). Every receptor here comes from a donor aged 50 or older with non-small cell lung cancer. The CDR3 runs from the conserved cysteine through the conserved F or W. A D gene is named only where the DNA matches it firmly. Size values are once, few and many counts, or a class for expanded clones, and some rows have none.

j_call d_call v_call cdr3_length clone_size cdr3_aa cdr3_nt
TRBJ1-2 - TRBV7-8 15 - CASSPAVAGNYGYTF TGTGCCAGCAGCCCAGCCGTGGCGGGTAACTATGGCTACACCTTC
TRBJ1-6 TRBD1 TRBV11-2 14 - CASSTGGMSSHLHF TGTGCCAGCAGCACAGGGGGCATGAGTTCACACCTCCACTTT
TRBJ2-5 TRBD1 TRBV18 15 - CASSPLGQGAETQYF TGTGCCAGCTCACCACTAGGACAGGGGGCCGAGACCCAGTACTTC
TRBJ1-1 TRBD1 TRBV3-1 16 many CASSPRDRGQYTEAFF TGTGCCAGCAGCCCCCGGGACAGAGGCCAATACACTGAAGCTTTCTTT
TRBJ2-7 TRBD2 TRBV20-1 15 many CSATPGPGGTYEQYF TGCAGTGCTACCCCTGGTCCGGGGGGGACCTACGAGCAGTACTTC
TRBJ2-1 TRBD1 TRBV6-4 13 many CASSSGQGNEQFF TGTGCCAGCAGCTCCGGACAGGGGAATGAGCAGTTCTTC
TRBJ1-2 - TRBV10-2 15 once CASSESRGLNYGYTF TGCGCCAGCAGTGAGTCGCGGGGCCTTAACTATGGCTACACCTTC
TRBJ1-3 - TRBV10-3 15 many CAISEQGSSGNTIYF TGTGCCATCAGTGAGCAGGGGAGCTCTGGAAACACCATATATTTT
TRBJ2-1 TRBD1 TRBV6-2/TRBV6-3 14 many CASSDGTDYNEQFF TGTGCCAGCAGCGACGGGACAGACTACAATGAGCAGTTCTTC
TRBJ2-5 - TRBV25-1 16 many CASSESRGPVQETQYF TGTGCCAGCAGTGAGTCGCGGGGACCGGTCCAAGAGACCCAGTACTTC
TRBJ2-7 - TRBV30 14 many CAWRRGESSYEQYF TGTGCCTGGAGGAGGGGGGAGAGCTCCTACGAGCAGTACTTC
TRBJ2-2 - TRBV6-5 12 many CASSYAAGELFF TGTGCCAGCAGTTACGCAGCCGGGGAGCTGTTTTTT
TRBJ2-3 TRBD1 TRBV5-1 14 many CASLPGQGTDTQYF TGCGCCAGCCTACCGGGACAGGGCACAGATACGCAGTATTTT
TRBJ2-5 - TRBV7-9 15 many CASSPSRGIQETQYF TGTGCCAGCAGCCCTTCTAGGGGGATTCAAGAGACCCAGTACTTC
TRBJ2-1 - TRBV5-1 14 many CASSLRSSYNEQFF TGCGCCAGCAGCTTGCGGAGCTCCTACAATGAGCAGTTCTTC
TRBJ1-1 - TRBV2 13 many CATTTDMNTEAFF TGTGCCACCACGACGGACATGAACACTGAAGCTTTCTTT
TRBJ2-1 TRBD2 TRBV18 16 many CASSPRTSGSYNEQFF TGTGCCAGCTCACCTCGGACTAGCGGTTCCTACAATGAGCAGTTCTTC
TRBJ1-2 - TRBV10-3 14 many CAISRGEGGDGYTF TGTGCCATCAGTCGGGGGGAAGGAGGAGATGGCTACACCTTC
TRBJ1-3 - TRBV5-1 15 medium-sized CASSSGATSGNTIYF TGCGCCAGCAGCTCAGGGGCCACCTCTGGAAACACCATATATTTT
TRBJ1-2 TRBD1 TRBV6-1 13 many CASSGDRVDGYTF TGTGCCAGCAGTGGGGACAGGGTAGATGGCTACACCTTC
TRBJ2-1 TRBD1 TRBV7-3 15 many CASSLIRGRLNEQFF TGTGCCAGCAGCTTAATTAGGGGGCGATTGAATGAGCAGTTCTTC
TRBJ2-2 TRBD2 TRBV28 17 many CASSLFSGTSKSGELFF TGTGCCAGCAGTTTATTTTCCGGGACTAGTAAATCCGGGGAGCTGTTTTTT
TRBJ1-6 TRBD1 TRBV2 13 many CASSGGMESPLHF TGTGCCAGTTCAGGGGGTATGGAGTCACCCCTCCACTTT
TRBJ1-2 - TRBV28 12 many CASSLNMDGYTF TGTGCCAGCAGTTTAAACATGGATGGCTACACCTTC
TRBJ2-1 - TRBV28 13 many CASSLSARQGGFF TGTGCCAGCAGTTTATCGGCGCGGCAGGGTGGGTTCTTC
TRBJ2-7 TRBD1 TRBV10-3 16 many CAISEPGQGKSYEQYF TGTGCCATCAGTGAGCCGGGACAGGGCAAATCCTACGAGCAGTACTTC
TRBJ1-4 - TRBV4-2 15 many CASSQDTRSNEKLFF TGTGCCAGCAGCCAAGACACCAGAAGTAATGAAAAACTGTTTTTT
TRBJ2-1 TRBD2 TRBV5-1 19 many CASSLVSVVLAGGGNEQFF TGCGCCAGCAGCTTGGTGTCGGTAGTCCTAGCGGGAGGTGGTAATGAGCAGTTCTTC
TRBJ2-5 - TRBV28 14 - CASSRSRGRETQYF TGTGCCAGCAGTCGGTCCCGGGGCCGGGAGACCCAGTACTTC
TRBJ2-1 - TRBV7-2 14 many CASSFGGLGNEQFF TGTGCCAGCAGCTTTGGGGGACTGGGTAATGAGCAGTTCTTC
TRBJ2-7 TRBD1 TRBV24-1 14 many CATSETGTGNEQYF TGTGCCACCAGTGAAACCGGGACAGGGAACGAGCAGTACTTC
TRBJ1-6 - TRBV5-4 15 many CASGTGSSYNSPLHF TGTGCCAGTGGAACAGGGAGCTCCTATAATTCACCCCTCCACTTT
TRBJ2-7 - TRBV19 14 many CASSTGTGVGEQYF TGTGCCAGTAGTACCGGGACCGGGGTAGGGGAGCAGTACTTC
TRBJ2-7 - TRBV18 13 many CASSPGSSYEQYF TGTGCCAGCTCTCCAGGGAGCTCCTACGAGCAGTACTTC